The rows below give T cell receptor beta chains drawn from one sample of a study of cytomegalovirus exposure and HLA in healthy donors. Sequenced by immunoSEQ multiplex PCR; TCRdb stores in-frame clones only, minus some. The table records about 160,000 clones, around 64% of them present only once. Material for sequencing was PBMCs. The receptors shown here come from a woman aged 30 to 39 in good health and CMV-seronegative. The CDR3 runs from the conserved cysteine through the conserved F or W. D genes are given only for firm matches. Part of the rows lack a size; the others show once, few, many or a class for expanded clones.

size | J | V | D | CDR3 | DNA
NA | TRBJ2-6 | TRBV4-3 | NA | CASSQETGGVSGANVLTF | TGCGCCAGCAGCCAAGAGACAGGTGGCGTTTCGGGGGCCAACGTCCTGACTTTC
NA | TRBJ2-7 | TRBV29-1 | NA | CSVATQAAYEQYF | TGCAGCGTTGCTACTCAAGCCGCCTACGAGCAGTACTTC
NA | TRBJ2-5 | TRBV7-8 | NA | CASSLGGGWEQTQYF | TGTGCCAGCAGCTTAGGGGGCGGTTGGGAACAGACCCAGTACTTC
few | TRBJ1-1 | TRBV19 | NA | CASTAGAREAFF | TGTGCCAGTACAGCGGGCGCCAGGGAAGCTTTCTTT
NA | TRBJ2-2 | TRBV4-1 | NA | CASSQVLQPTGELFF | TGCGCCAGCAGCCAAGTACTTCAACCCACCGGGGAGCTGTTTTTT
NA | TRBJ1-2 | TRBV28 | NA | CASNSQGSGYTF | TGTGCCAGCAATTCTCAGGGAAGTGGCTACACCTTC
NA | TRBJ1-2 | TRBV7-2 | NA | CASSRNYGYTF | TGTGCCAGCAGCCGTAACTATGGCTACACCTTC
few | TRBJ1-2 | TRBV4-2 | NA | CASSQEINPTTGYTF | TGTGCCAGCAGCCAAGAGATTAATCCAACTACCGGCTACACCTTC
NA | TRBJ2-1 | TRBV4-2 | NA | CASSQERNEQFF | TGTGCCAGCAGCCAAGAGAGAAATGAGCAGTTCTTC
once | TRBJ2-7 | TRBV4-1 | NA | CASSLRHDAYEQYF | TGCGCCAGCAGCCTTAGACACGATGCCTACGAGCAGTACTTC
few | TRBJ2-7 | TRBV6-6 | NA | CASSDRSYEQYF | TGTGCCAGCAGTGACAGGTCCTACGAGCAGTACTTC
once | TRBJ2-1 | TRBV7-6 | NA | CASSLESSYNEQFF | TGTGCCAGCAGCTTAGAGAGCTCCTACAATGAGCAGTTCTTC
NA | TRBJ1-5 | TRBV7-2 | NA | CASSLVGGSNQPQHF | TGTGCCAGCAGCTTAGTAGGCGGGAGCAATCAGCCCCAGCATTTT
NA | TRBJ1-2 | TRBV11-2 | NA | CASSLGRDGYTF | TGTGCCAGCAGCTTAGGCAGGGATGGCTACACCTTC
NA | TRBJ2-1 | TRBV7-2 | NA | CASSYSGLGSYEQFF | TGTGCCAGCAGCTACTCGGGACTGGGAAGCTATGAGCAGTTCTTC
NA | TRBJ2-3 | TRBV29-1 | TRBD2 | CSLGLAGRTDTQYF | TGCAGCCTAGGGCTAGCGGGACGCACAGATACGCAGTATTTT
NA | TRBJ2-1 | TRBV11-2 | TRBD2 | CASSLEVVGREAYNEQFF | TGTGCCAGCAGCTTAGAGGTTGTGGGGCGGGAGGCCTACAATGAGCAGTTCTTC
NA | TRBJ2-5 | TRBV7-8 | NA | CASSRRTIQETQYF | TGTGCCAGCAGCCGACGGACAATTCAAGAGACCCAGTACTTC
NA | TRBJ1-2 | TRBV9 | NA | CASSAGDQLIF | TGTGCCAGCAGCGCGGGGGACCAGTTAATCTTC
few | TRBJ1-5 | TRBV16 | TRBD1 | CASSQSGGGSNQPQHF | TGTGCCAGCAGCCAATCAGGGGGCGGAAGCAATCAGCCCCAGCATTTT
few | TRBJ1-5 | TRBV18 | NA | CASSPENQPQHF | TGTGCCAGCTCACCGGAGAATCAGCCCCAGCATTTT
few | TRBJ1-1 | TRBV4-1 | NA | CASSRGGLTEAFF | TGCGCCAGCAGCCGAGGGGGATTAACTGAAGCTTTCTTT
NA | TRBJ2-3 | TRBV12-5 | NA | CASGPQSGDIGTDTQYF | TGTGCTAGTGGTCCCCAGTCTGGGGACATAGGCACAGATACGCAGTATTTT
NA | TRBJ2-2 | TRBV7-8 | TRBD2 | CASSSRGSGRALTGELFF | TGTGCCAGCAGCTCACGGGGGAGCGGGAGGGCCCTAACCGGGGAGCTGTTTTTT
NA | TRBJ2-7 | TRBV4-1 | NA | CASSPSLGQIIRGQYF | TGCGCCAGCAGCCCAAGTTTAGGACAGATTATACGAGGGCAGTACTTC
NA | TRBJ2-2 | TRBV4-1 | NA | CASSQDLGELFF | TGCGCCAGCAGCCAAGATTTAGGGGAGCTGTTTTTT
NA | TRBJ2-3 | TRBV5-6 | TRBD2 | CASSLSGLAGPDTQYF | TGTGCCAGCAGCTTGTCTGGACTAGCGGGGCCAGATACGCAGTATTTT
NA | TRBJ2-5 | TRBV7-8 | NA | CASSLIGLQETQYF | TGTGCCAGCAGCTTAATAGGACTTCAAGAGACCCAGTACTTC
NA | TRBJ1-1 | TRBV29-1 | TRBD1 | CSVGTGETEAFF | TGCAGCGTTGGGACAGGGGAGACTGAAGCTTTCTTT
few | TRBJ1-5 | TRBV7-2 | NA | CASSLEGTRDSNQPQHF | TGTGCCAGCAGCTTAGAGGGTACACGGGATAGCAATCAGCCCCAGCATTTT
NA | TRBJ1-1 | TRBV29-1 | TRBD1 | CSADRGSTEAFF | TGCAGCGCGGACAGGGGGAGCACTGAAGCTTTCTTT
once | TRBJ2-6 | TRBV7-3 | NA | CASSLTNSGANVLTF | TGTGCCAGCAGCTTAACTAACTCTGGGGCCAACGTCCTGACTTTC
NA | TRBJ2-7 | TRBV4-2 | TRBD1 | CASSHLDRGREQYF | TGTGCCAGCAGCCACCTGGACAGGGGGCGCGAGCAGTACTTC
NA | TRBJ1-3 | TRBV9 | NA | CASSALLGRGGNTIYF | TGTGCCAGCAGCGCTTTACTGGGGAGAGGTGGAAACACCATATATTTT
few | TRBJ2-5 | TRBV7-3 | NA | CASSPSVRETQYF | TGTGCCAGCAGCCCTAGCGTCAGGGAGACCCAGTACTTC
NA | TRBJ1-1 | TRBV27 | NA | CASRAGTTIMNTEAFF | TGTGCCAGCAGGGCCGGGACAACCATAATGAACACTGAAGCTTTCTTT
few | TRBJ2-3 | TRBV28 | TRBD2 | CATLRAGADTQYF | TGTGCCACCCTCAGGGCGGGGGCAGATACGCAGTATTTT
few | TRBJ1-3 | TRBV4-2 | NA | CASSQPILTSGNTIYF | TGTGCCAGCAGCCAACCGATCCTGACATCTGGAAACACCATATATTTT
NA | TRBJ1-6 | TRBV4-3 | TRBD1 | CASSQARQGSPLHF | TGCGCCAGCAGCCAAGCCCGACAGGGATCACCCCTCCACTTT
NA | TRBJ2-3 | TRBV4-3 | TRBD2 | CASSQFYVAGVRTDTQYF | TGCGCCAGCAGCCAGTTCTATGTAGCGGGAGTAAGGACAGATACGCAGTATTTT
few | TRBJ2-3 | TRBV18 | TRBD2 | CASSQLATDTQYF | TGTGCCAGCTCACAACTAGCGACAGATACGCAGTATTTT
NA | TRBJ1-2 | TRBV28 | NA | CASSLGFGGEVYGYTF | TGTGCCAGCAGTTTGGGCTTTGGGGGCGAGGTCTATGGCTACACCTTC
NA | TRBJ2-5 | TRBV6-5 | TRBD2 | CASRPWTSGETQYF | TGTGCCAGCAGACCCTGGACTAGCGGGGAGACCCAGTACTTC
NA | TRBJ1-4 | TRBV6-5 | NA | CASSYEGTNEKLFF | TGTGCCAGCAGTTACGAGGGTACTAATGAAAAACTGTTTTTT
NA | TRBJ2-3 | TRBV25-1 | NA | CASSESRSQGPQYF | TGTGCCAGCAGTGAATCAAGGTCTCAGGGGCCGCAGTATTTT
NA | TRBJ2-2 | TRBV19 | TRBD1 | CASADRVDTGELFF | TGTGCCAGTGCGGACAGGGTTGACACCGGGGAGCTGTTTTTT
NA | TRBJ2-7 | TRBV12-5 | TRBD1 | CASGLTPGQGAIIYEQYF | TGTGCTAGTGGTTTGACCCCGGGACAGGGGGCAATCATCTACGAGCAGTACTTC
NA | TRBJ1-1 | TRBV6-6 | NA | CASNRVLNTEAFF | TGTGCCAGCAACAGGGTTTTGAACACTGAAGCTTTCTTT
NA | TRBJ2-2 | TRBV7-9 | TRBD2 | CASSLPSGAGELFF | TGTGCCAGCAGCTTACCTAGCGGAGCCGGGGAGCTGTTTTTT
NA | TRBJ2-6 | TRBV19 | NA | CASQVPGANVLTF | TGTGCCAGTCAGGTCCCCGGGGCCAACGTCCTGACTTTC
few | TRBJ2-1 | TRBV4-2 | NA | CASSPLKGGAYNEQFF | TGTGCCAGCAGCCCTTTAAAGGGGGGGGCCTACAATGAGCAGTTCTTC
NA | TRBJ2-5 | TRBV7-6 | NA | CASSLASLAETQYF | TGTGCCAGCAGCTTAGCGTCCCTAGCAGAGACCCAGTACTTC
few | TRBJ2-1 | TRBV4-3 | NA | CASSQDLLNEQFF | TGCGCCAGCAGCCAAGACTTATTGAATGAGCAGTTCTTC
NA | TRBJ2-7 | TRBV4-2 | TRBD2 | CASSQEFSGGYEQYF | TGTGCCAGCAGCCAAGAATTTAGCGGGGGTTACGAGCAGTACTTC
NA | TRBJ2-7 | TRBV7-9 | TRBD2 | CASTRGLAGGSPYEQYF | TGTGCCAGCACCCGGGGACTAGCGGGGGGGTCTCCCTACGAGCAGTACTTC
NA | TRBJ2-2 | TRBV7-6 | TRBD2 | CASSPGLVGSGELFF | TGTGCCAGCAGCCCAGGACTAGTAGGCTCCGGGGAGCTGTTTTTT
once | TRBJ2-7 | TRBV7-9 | NA | CASSSQTGYEQYF | TGTGCCAGCAGCTCCCAGACGGGATACGAGCAGTACTTC
NA | TRBJ1-4 | TRBV2 | TRBD1 | CASKGTGVNEKLFF | TGTGCCAGCAAAGGGACAGGGGTTAATGAAAAACTGTTTTTT